This TCR beta chain stems from a study of blood T cell repertoires in COVID-19. Study-level information: Both acute and convalescent COVID-19 samples were obtained from the United States, Italy and Spain.

The CDR3 length is 16 residues. Germline assignment: CDR1 MNHEY and CDR2 SVGEGT. The J segment lost 1 base and the V segment lost 0 bases, leaving 4 bases of the junction unmatched. Original methodology: Counts of nucleated cells, estimated from reference gene primer amplification, were obtained. Method: immunoSEQ multiplex PCR; TCRdb's copy keeps in-frame clones and lacks some. The V and J calls and clone size were taken over from that table, and D and trimming were inferred from the DNA. Counted here are 150,000 or so clones, roughly 82% occurring once; the ten biggest clones make up 13% to 15%. The source material was peripheral blood. This chain links TRBV6-2 or TRBV6-3 with TRBJ2-7, with 9 positions matching TRBD1. This TCR was recovered from a human donor with acute or convalescent COVID-19. The donor label of this sample is uncertain. CDR3 amino acids: CASSYSPQGASYEQYF. CDR3 sequence (DNA): TGTGCCAGCAGTTACTCGCCACAGGGGGCTTCCTACGAGCAGTACTTC.